Described below is a single T cell receptor beta chain sequence and its context. Its specificity is not known. Those patients who had chemo-refractory metastatic non-small-cell lung cancer were given focal radiation along with CTLA-4 blockade through ipilimumab. The record originates from a study of radiotherapy plus CTLA-4 blockade in lung cancer. Turning to the study itself: With roughly 28% of patients having disease control, objective responses were seen in less than 20%. Findings and caveats of the study: TCR clones of tumor origin grew in blood after radiotherapy plus ipilimumab. According to reports, early shifts in blood T cell clones, alongside interferon-beta, forecast response most accurately.

From germline, CDR1 is ENHRY and CDR2 SYGVKD. The V end lost 4 bases, the J end lost 5 bases, and 11 bases lay between the germline ends. CDR3 length equals 13 residues. Sequenced by immunoSEQ multiplex PCR; TCRdb stores in-frame clones only, minus some. The data show roughly 90,000 clones, around 83% seen once. V and J are TRBV10-3 and TRBJ2-5; D not certain. Sequencing was performed on peripheral blood, taken from a patient treated with radiotherapy plus ipilimumab. This TCR derives from a human donor with non-small cell lung cancer that progressed on radiotherapy plus ipilimumab. The DNA of the CDR3 is TGTGCCATCAGTGCCAGTGTGGGGGAGACCCAGTACTTC. Its translation: CAISASVGETQYF.